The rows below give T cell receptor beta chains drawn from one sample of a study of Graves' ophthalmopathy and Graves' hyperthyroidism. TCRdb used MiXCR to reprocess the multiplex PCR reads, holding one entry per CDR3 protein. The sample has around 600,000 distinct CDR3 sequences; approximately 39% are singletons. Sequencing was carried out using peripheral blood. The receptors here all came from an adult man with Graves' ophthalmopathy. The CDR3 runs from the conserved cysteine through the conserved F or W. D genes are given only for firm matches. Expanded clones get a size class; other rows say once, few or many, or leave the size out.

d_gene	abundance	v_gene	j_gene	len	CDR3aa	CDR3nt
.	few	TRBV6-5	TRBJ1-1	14	CASSYGVLDTEAFF	TGTGCCAGCAGTTACGGGGTCTTAGACACTGAAGCTTTCTTT
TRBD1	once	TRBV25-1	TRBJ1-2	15	CASSQSCRDRGGYTF	TGTGCCAGCAGTCAATCTTGCCGGGACAGGGGTGGCTACACCTTC
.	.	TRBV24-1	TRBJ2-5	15	CATAGAGAPGETQYF	TGTGCCACTGCCGGGGCAGGGGCCCCCGGGGAGACCCAGTACTTC
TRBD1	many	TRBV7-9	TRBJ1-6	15	CASSPRGQGTSPLHF	TGTGCCAGCAGCCCCCGAGGACAGGGTACTTCACCCCTCCACTTT
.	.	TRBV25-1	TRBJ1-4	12	CAADRSNEKLFF	TGTGCCGCTGACAGGTCGAATGAAAAACTGTTTTTT
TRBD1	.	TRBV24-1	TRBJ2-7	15	CATRQTGDMNYEQYF	TGTGCCACCAGACAAACAGGGGATATGAACTACGAGCAGTACTTC
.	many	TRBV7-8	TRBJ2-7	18	CASSFSPNAGPSGYEQYF	TGTGCCAGCAGCTTCTCGCCCAATGCCGGGCCCTCAGGGTACGAGCAGTACTTC
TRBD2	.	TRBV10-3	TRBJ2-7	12	CAISGDYNEQYF	TGTGCCATCAGTGGGGACTACAATGAGCAGTACTTC
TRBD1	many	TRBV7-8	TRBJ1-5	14	CASSYRDSTGPQHF	TGTGCCAGCAGCTACCGGGACAGCACGGGGCCCCAGCATTTT
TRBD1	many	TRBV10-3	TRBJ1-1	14	CAISERTGDTEAFF	TGTGCCATCAGTGAAAGGACAGGGGACACTGAAGCTTTCTTT
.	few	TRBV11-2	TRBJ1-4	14	CASSLSGPFEKLFF	TGTGCCAGCAGCTTATCCGGACCTTTTGAAAAACTGTTTTTT
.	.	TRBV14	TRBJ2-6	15	CASSAGDSGANVLTF	TGTGCCAGCAGCGCCGGGGACTCTGGGGCCAACGTCCTGACTTTC
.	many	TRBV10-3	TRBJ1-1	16	CAISESTGAMNTEAFF	TGTGCCATCAGTGAGTCTACAGGAGCGATGAACACTGAAGCTTTCTTT
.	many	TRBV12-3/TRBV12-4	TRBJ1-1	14	CASSFLGGNTEAFF	TGTGCCAGCAGTTTCTTGGGGGGGAACACTGAAGCTTTCTTT
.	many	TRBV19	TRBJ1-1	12	CASSIKNTEAFF	TGTGCCAGTAGTATAAAAAACACTGAAGCTTTCTTT
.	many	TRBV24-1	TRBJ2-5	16	CATSDRDLRSGETQYF	TGTGCCACCAGTGACCGGGACCTCCGCAGTGGAGAGACCCAGTACTTC
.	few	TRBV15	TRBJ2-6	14	CATSRDARANVLTF	TGTGCCACCAGCAGAGATGCCAGGGCCAACGTCCTGACTTTC
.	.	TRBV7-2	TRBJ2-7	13	CASSSDNAYEQYF	TGTGCCAGCAGCTCGGACAATGCCTACGAGCAGTACTTC
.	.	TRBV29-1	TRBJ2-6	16	CSAEGGGVTGANVLTF	TGCAGCGCTGAGGGGGGAGGGGTCACTGGGGCCAACGTCCTGACTTTC
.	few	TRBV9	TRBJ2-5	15	CASSPSEKGWETQYF	TGTGCCAGCTCACCATCGGAGAAGGGCTGGGAGACCCAGTACTTC
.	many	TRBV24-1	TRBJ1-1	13	CATSDLRDTEAFF	TGTGCCACCAGTGATTTGCGAGACACTGAAGCTTTCTTT
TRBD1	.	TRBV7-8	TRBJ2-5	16	CASSLSGTGSWETQYF	TGTGCCAGCAGCTTATCCGGGACAGGGAGTTGGGAGACCCAGTACTTC
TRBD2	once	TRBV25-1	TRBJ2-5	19	CASSARVLSSGGHQETQYF	TGTGCCAGCAGTGCTAGAGTGCTATCTAGCGGGGGTCACCAAGAGACCCAGTACTTC
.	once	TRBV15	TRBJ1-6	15	CATSRKQGRTSPLHF	TGTGCCACCAGCAGGAAACAGGGACGAACTTCACCCCTCCACTTT
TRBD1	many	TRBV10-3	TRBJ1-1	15	CAISDPGTGDGYAFF	TGTGCCATCAGTGACCCGGGGACAGGGGACGGGTATGCTTTCTTT